This T cell receptor beta chain was recovered during a study of OX40 agonist ivuxolimab in advanced cancers. Study in general: Antecedent anti-PD-1, anti-PD-L1 or anti-CTLA-4 therapy was permissible, with about 39% having received some.

Clones were sequenced by immunoSEQ multiplex PCR, and TCRdb holds only the in-frame ones, with some missing. The table has roughly 68,000 clones, roughly 88% seen once; the top ten hold about 1.6%. This clonotype was sampled from an adult with an advanced solid tumor such as melanoma, head and neck, liver or kidney cancer. This specimen was CD4+ or CD8+ T cells sorted from blood, taken in a trial of the OX40 agonist ivuxolimab.

The CDR3 DNA is TGTGCCTGGAGCCAGTACAGCTCTGGAAACACCATATATTTT. Translated, it gives CAWSQYSSGNTIYF. The V and J genes are TRBV30 and TRBJ1-3; D unresolved. Trimming removed 3 bases at V and 0 bases at J, with 9 bases between. The CDR3 runs 14 residues. Germline lookup yields CDR1 GTSNPN and CDR2 SVGIG (reference sequence).